This T cell receptor (beta chain) was captured in a study of blood T cell repertoires in COVID-19. As for the study in general: Collection of acute and convalescent COVID-19 samples took place in the United States, Italy and Spain. PBMCs, B-cell-depleted T cells, or T cells were the source of the cDNA or gDNA that made up the material.

Original processing notes: Reference gene primers were amplified, and this amplification served to estimate nucleated cell counts. Measured with immunoSEQ multiplex PCR; TCRdb has only the in-frame clones, and not every one. V and J calls plus clone size are reproduced from that table; the DNA served to infer D and trimming. The sample records approximately 80,000 clones, about 85% being singletons. The CDR3 consists of 14 residues. Trimming left V 11 bases short and J 0 bases short, with 14 bases between. Germline V lookup: CDR1 MNHEY, CDR2 SVGAGI. The sequenced sample consisted of peripheral blood. This sequence joins TRBV6-5 and TRBJ1-5, with D perhaps TRBD1 (6 bases). The clonotype was recovered from a human donor in a cohort sampled during active COVID-19. The CDR3 loop is CAVSRDTSNQPQHF. For the CDR3, the DNA is TGTGCCGTAAGTAGGGACACTAGCAATCAGCCCCAGCATTTT.